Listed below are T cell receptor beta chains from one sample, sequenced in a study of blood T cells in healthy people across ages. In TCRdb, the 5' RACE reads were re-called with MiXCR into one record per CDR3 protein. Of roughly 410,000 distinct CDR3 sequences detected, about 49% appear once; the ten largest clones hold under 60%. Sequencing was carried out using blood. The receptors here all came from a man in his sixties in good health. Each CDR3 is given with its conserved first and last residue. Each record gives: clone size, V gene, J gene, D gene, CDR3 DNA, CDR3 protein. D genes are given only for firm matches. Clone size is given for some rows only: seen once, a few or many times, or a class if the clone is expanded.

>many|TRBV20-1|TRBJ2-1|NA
TGCAGTGCTAGAATCCCCCCCCTCTACAATGAGCAGTTCTTC
CSARIPPLYNEQFF
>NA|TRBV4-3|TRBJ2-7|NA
TGCGCCAGCAGCCAAGTTCTGGATACCTACGAGCAGTACTTC
CASSQVLDTYEQYF
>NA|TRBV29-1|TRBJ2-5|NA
TGCAGCGTTCCCCGGGGGGAGACCCAGTACTTC
CSVPRGETQYF
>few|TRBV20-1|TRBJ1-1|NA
TGCAGTGCTAGGGATTGGGGAAAGGGCTCAAGAAACACTGAAGCTTTCTTT
CSARDWGKGSRNTEAFF
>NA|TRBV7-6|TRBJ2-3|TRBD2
TGTGCCAGCAGACCAGCGGGAGGGCTAGCAGATACGCAGTATTTT
CASRPAGGLADTQYF
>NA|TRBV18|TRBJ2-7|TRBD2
TGTGCCAGCTCACCCCCTAGCGGGAGGGCCTACGAGCAGTACTTC
CASSPPSGRAYEQYF
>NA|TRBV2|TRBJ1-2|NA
TGTGCCAGCAGTGAACTTGGCAGACCCTATGGCTACACCTTC
CASSELGRPYGYTF
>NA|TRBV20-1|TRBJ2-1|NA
TGCAGTGCCGCAGCCCCGAGGGGTGAGCAGTTCTTC
CSAAAPRGEQFF
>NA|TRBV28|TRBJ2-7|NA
TGTGCCAGCATGGGCTACGAGCAGTACTTC
CASMGYEQYF
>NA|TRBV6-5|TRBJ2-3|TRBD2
TGTGCCAGCAGTTACTCCCCCGGGACTACGGCAGATACGCAGTATTTT
CASSYSPGTTADTQYF
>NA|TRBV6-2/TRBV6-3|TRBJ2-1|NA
TGTGCCAGCAGGCCCGGGGGACCACCCTACAATGAGCAGTTCTTC
CASRPGGPPYNEQFF
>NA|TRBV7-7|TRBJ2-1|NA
TGTGCCAGCAGCTCCCTGGGGTTCGCGGTTGGCGAGCAGTTCTTC
CASSSLGFAVGEQFF
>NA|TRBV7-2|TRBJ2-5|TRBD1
TGTGCCAGCAGCTTAGGCCGACAGGGAGTAGAGACCCAGTACTTC
CASSLGRQGVETQYF
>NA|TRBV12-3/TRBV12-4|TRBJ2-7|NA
TGTGCCAGCAGTTTATGGAAGAACGAGCAGTACTTC
CASSLWKNEQYF
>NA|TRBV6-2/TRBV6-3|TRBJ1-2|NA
TGTGCCAGCGAGGCAGGGAATGGCTACACCTTC
CASEAGNGYTF
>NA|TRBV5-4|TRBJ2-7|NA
TGTGCCAGCAGCTTGGATGGGGTTTATCGCAGGACCGACGAGCAGTACTTC
CASSLDGVYRRTDEQYF
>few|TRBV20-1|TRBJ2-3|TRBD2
TGCAGTGCTGCCAAGACTAGCGGTAGGACAGATACGCAGTATTTT
CSAAKTSGRTDTQYF
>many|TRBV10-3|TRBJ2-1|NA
TGTGCCATCAGTGAGGCTGGGAATGAGCAGTTCTTC
CAISEAGNEQFF
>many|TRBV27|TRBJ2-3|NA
TGTGCCAGCAGTCCCCCCCACACAGATACGCAGTATTTT
CASSPPHTDTQYF
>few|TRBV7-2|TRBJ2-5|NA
TGTGCCAGCAGCTTAGCAGAGTTAGAGACCCAGTACTTC
CASSLAELETQYF
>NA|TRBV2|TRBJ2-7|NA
TGTGCCAGCAGTGAAGGCCCGGGGGATTACGAGCAGTACTTC
CASSEGPGDYEQYF
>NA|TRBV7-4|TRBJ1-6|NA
TGTGCCAGCAGCTCGCACCGGGCCCCACCCTATTCACCCCTCCACTTT
CASSSHRAPPYSPLHF
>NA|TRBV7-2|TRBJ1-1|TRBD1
TGTGCCAGCAGACCGGACAGGGACACTGAAGCTTTCTTT
CASRPDRDTEAFF
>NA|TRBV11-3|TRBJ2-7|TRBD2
TGTGCCAGCAGCGCCTCGGGACTAGCGGGGGGGGAGCAGTACTTC
CASSASGLAGGEQYF
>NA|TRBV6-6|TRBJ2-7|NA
TGTGCCAGCAGTTACTCCAGACTAGTAGTGGTGCAGTACTTC
CASSYSRLVVVQYF
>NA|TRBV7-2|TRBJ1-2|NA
TGTGCCAGCAGCTTAAGTCCCGGCAGTACTAACTATGGCTACACCTTC
CASSLSPGSTNYGYTF
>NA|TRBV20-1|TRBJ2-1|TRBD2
TGCAGTGCTAGAGATTCTTTAAGACTAGCGGGAGCAGCGTCCTACAATGAGCAGTTCTTC
CSARDSLRLAGAASYNEQFF
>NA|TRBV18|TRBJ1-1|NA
TGTGCCAGCTCCGGGGGTGGCCAGAGGGGCACTGAAGCTTTCTTT
CASSGGGQRGTEAFF
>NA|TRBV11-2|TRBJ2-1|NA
TGTGCCAGCAGCAGGGACGTGAGCTCCTACAATGAGCAGTTCTTC
CASSRDVSSYNEQFF
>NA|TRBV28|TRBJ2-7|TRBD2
TGTGCCAGCAGTGAACCGGGACTAGCGCTAAACGAGCAGTACTTC
CASSEPGLALNEQYF
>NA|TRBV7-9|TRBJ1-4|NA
TGTGCCAGCAGCCAACCTCAACCAACTAATGAAAAACTGTTTTTT
CASSQPQPTNEKLFF
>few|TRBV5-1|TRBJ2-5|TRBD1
TGCGCCAGCAGCACCTCGGACAGGCAAGAGACCCAGTACTTC
CASSTSDRQETQYF
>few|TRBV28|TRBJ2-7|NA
TGTGCCAGCAGATCTTTTGCGGGTCACGAGCAGTACTTC
CASRSFAGHEQYF
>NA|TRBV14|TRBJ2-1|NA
TGTGCCAGCAGCCCGCCCGGGCAGGGATTTTGGAATGAGCAGTTCTTC
CASSPPGQGFWNEQFF